Shown below are 4 T cell receptor beta chains from a single sample sequenced in a study of human thymus T cells (dated by TCRdb to about 2020). Library construction relied on the immunoSEQ multiplex PCR assay. TCRdb holds this immuneACCESS table with in-frame rearrangements only. Some clones are missing; in checked studies, unresolved V genes explain under half, and the rest has no known cause. This sample holds about 60,000 clones; over 85% were observed only once. The ten most abundant clones make up approximately 6% of the sample. The sequenced sample was blood. Every receptor here comes from a boy under two years old with a congenital heart defect but otherwise immunologically healthy.

This sequence joins TRBV7-2 and TRBJ2-1, with 12 bases that match TRBD2. V gave up 1 base and J gave up 5 bases; unmatched junction bases: 3. This CDR3 is built from 16 residues. CDR1 and CDR2 (germline): SGHTA, FQGNSA. The CDR3 region is CASSLGGLAGHNEQFF. The CDR3 DNA follows: TGTGCCAGCAGCTTAGGAGGACTAGCGGGACACAATGAGCAGTTCTTC.

The chain recombines TRBV7-9 with TRBJ2-2; 7 nucleotides match TRBD1. V dropped 4 bases and J dropped 4; count of bases not matched to a gene: 3. The CDR3 has 14 amino acids. Germline V gives CDR1 SEHNR, CDR2 FQNEAQ (reference sequence). The CDR3 protein is CASSSGQLTGELFF. The CDR3 DNA reads as TGTGCCAGCAGCTCGGGACAGCTCACCGGGGAGCTGTTTTTT. The whole variable domain, remainder taken from reference TRBV7-9 and TRBJ2-2, is DTGVSQNPRHKITKRGQNVTFRCDPISEHNRLYWYRQTLGQGPEFLTYFQNEAQLEKSRLLSDRFSAERPKGSFSTLEIQRTEQGDSAMYLCASSSGQLTGELFFGEGSRLTVL.

The chain joins TRBV5-1 to TRBJ1-2; D is possibly TRBD1 (5 bases). The length of the CDR3 is 15 residues. From germline, CDR1 is SGHRS and CDR2 YFSETQ. Deletions cut 4 bases from V and 0 bases from J, with 13 bases between. In DNA, the CDR3 is TGCGCCAGCAGCCGGGACCTCCCAGCTAACTATGGCTACACCTTC. It is translated as CASSRDLPANYGYTF. The full variable domain, completed using reference TRBV5-1 and TRBJ1-2, is KAGVTQTPRYLIKTRGQQVTLSCSPISGHRSVSWYQQTPGQGLQFLFEYFSETQRNKGNFPGRFSGRQFSNSRSEMNVSTLELGDSALYLCASSRDLPANYGYTFGSGTRLTVV.

V usage is TRBV29-1 and J usage is TRBJ2-2; TRBD1 agrees at 9 bases. Trimming removed 7 bases from V and 5 bases from J; junction bases left unmatched: 5. The CDR3 is made up of 13 amino acids. The germline V gene encodes CDR1 SQVTM and CDR2 ANQGSEA. The CDR3 sequence: CSAATGGTGELFF. In nucleotides, the CDR3 is TGCAGCGCCGCGACAGGGGGGACCGGGGAGCTGTTTTTT.